The rows below give T cell receptor beta chains drawn from one sample of a study of blood T cell repertoires in COVID-19. Sequencing was performed with immunoSEQ multiplex PCR; in TCRdb, only in-frame clones are kept and a portion is missing. The sample comprises some 200,000 clones, around four fifths of which are singletons, and approximately 15% rests with the top ten. Sequencing input: peripheral blood. These receptors all come from a woman aged 70-85 years with COVID-19, enrolled during active disease. CDR3s include the opening cysteine and the closing phenylalanine or tryptophan. The D gene is left open where the match is weak. Rows give clone size only sometimes, using once, few, many, or a class for an expanded clone.

v_gene,abundance,j_gene,d_gene,CDR3aa,CDR3nt
TRBV5-6,-,TRBJ2-3,TRBD2,CASSLRGVDTQYF,TGTGCCAGCAGCCTCCGGGGGGTAGATACGCAGTATTTT
TRBV6-5,-,TRBJ2-1,-,CASTGSGSSEFF,TGTGCCAGCACCGGTAGCGGATCCTCCGAGTTCTTC
TRBV3-1/TRBV3-2,-,TRBJ2-7,-,CASSHGGASKYEQYF,TGTGCCAGCAGCCACGGCGGGGCCTCTAAGTACGAGCAGTACTTC
TRBV3-1/TRBV3-2,-,TRBJ2-2,-,CASSPRSATGELFF,TGTGCCAGCAGCCCTAGATCCGCCACCGGGGAGCTGTTTTTT
TRBV11-3,-,TRBJ2-1,TRBD2,CASSLVLAGGIYNEQFF,TGTGCCAGCAGCTTAGTACTCGCGGGAGGGATATACAATGAGCAGTTCTTC
TRBV29-1,-,TRBJ1-2,-,CSVEDRRSYGYTF,TGCAGCGTTGAAGATCGGCGGAGCTATGGCTACACCTTC
TRBV5-1,-,TRBJ2-7,TRBD1,CASSRGQGFDEQYF,TGCGCCAGCAGCAGGGGACAGGGGTTCGACGAGCAGTACTTC
TRBV28,-,TRBJ1-4,TRBD1,CASSQDRAAEKLFF,TGTGCCAGCAGTCAAGACAGGGCTGCCGAAAAACTGTTTTTT
TRBV12-3/TRBV12-4,-,TRBJ1-2,-,CASSGFYGYTF,TGTGCCAGCAGTGGCTTCTATGGCTACACCTTC
TRBV5-1,-,TRBJ2-1,TRBD2,CASRFTSGDVYNEQFF,TGCGCCAGCAGGTTTACTAGCGGGGACGTCTACAATGAGCAGTTCTTC
TRBV18,-,TRBJ2-5,-,CASSPGGGETQYF,TGTGCCAGCTCACCAGGAGGGGGCGAGACCCAGTACTTC
TRBV6-5,-,TRBJ1-4,TRBD1,CASSLTGLGEKLFF,TGTGCCAGCAGCTTGACAGGGTTAGGAGAAAAACTGTTTTTT
TRBV7-2,-,TRBJ1-5,-,CASSLGGPGQPQHF,TGTGCCAGCAGCTTGGGGGGGCCCGGACAGCCCCAGCATTTT
TRBV11-2,few,TRBJ2-3,TRBD2,CASSLGAGGPTDTQYF,TGTGCCAGCAGCTTGGGAGCGGGAGGACCCACAGATACGCAGTATTTT
TRBV9,few,TRBJ2-3,TRBD2,CASSVGSAGSDTQYF,TGTGCCAGCAGCGTTGGCTCAGCGGGATCAGATACGCAGTATTTT
TRBV30,-,TRBJ2-7,-,CAWSRNELYEQYF,TGTGCCTGGAGTCGCAACGAGCTCTACGAGCAGTACTTC
TRBV30,once,TRBJ1-2,-,CAWGQPSYGYTF,TGTGCCTGGGGACAGCCATCGTATGGCTACACCTTC
TRBV19,-,TRBJ1-1,-,CASSIVGGTTEAFF,TGTGCCAGTAGTATAGTCGGGGGTACTACTGAAGCTTTCTTT
TRBV2,-,TRBJ2-1,TRBD1,CASSEALRGQNEQFF,TGTGCCAGCAGTGAAGCGCTTAGGGGGCAGAATGAGCAGTTCTTC
TRBV9,-,TRBJ2-4,TRBD1,CASSVVGQGAQDIQYF,TGTGCCAGCAGCGTAGTGGGACAGGGGGCCCAAGACATTCAGTACTTC
TRBV30,-,TRBJ1-1,-,CAWSYSGTTPEAFF,TGTGCCTGGAGTTACTCCGGGACAACCCCTGAAGCTTTCTTT
TRBV12-3/TRBV12-4,-,TRBJ2-1,TRBD1,CASSWDRRNEQFF,TGTGCCAGCAGTTGGGACAGGAGAAATGAGCAGTTCTTC
TRBV13,-,TRBJ1-4,-,CASSLGGGGEKLFF,TGTGCCAGCAGCTTAGGCGGTGGAGGTGAAAAACTGTTTTTT
TRBV18,-,TRBJ2-1,TRBD2,CASSPGTSTHEQFF,TGTGCCAGCTCACCAGGGACTAGCACCCATGAGCAGTTCTTC
TRBV28,-,TRBJ2-1,-,CASLLNNEQFF,TGTGCCAGCCTACTAAACAATGAGCAGTTCTTC
TRBV27,-,TRBJ2-3,-,CASSSWQGNTDTQYF,TGTGCCAGCAGTTCATGGCAGGGGAACACAGATACGCAGTATTTT
TRBV2,-,TRBJ2-7,TRBD2,CASTRTGGTSGRGVEQYF,TGTGCCAGCACCAGGACAGGCGGGACTAGCGGGAGAGGGGTCGAGCAGTACTTC
TRBV30,-,TRBJ2-5,TRBD2,CAFAGVETQYF,TGTGCCTTCGCGGGAGTGGAGACCCAGTACTTC
TRBV21-1,-,TRBJ1-1,-,CASRPNWTEAFF,TGTGCCAGCAGACCCAACTGGACTGAAGCTTTCTTT